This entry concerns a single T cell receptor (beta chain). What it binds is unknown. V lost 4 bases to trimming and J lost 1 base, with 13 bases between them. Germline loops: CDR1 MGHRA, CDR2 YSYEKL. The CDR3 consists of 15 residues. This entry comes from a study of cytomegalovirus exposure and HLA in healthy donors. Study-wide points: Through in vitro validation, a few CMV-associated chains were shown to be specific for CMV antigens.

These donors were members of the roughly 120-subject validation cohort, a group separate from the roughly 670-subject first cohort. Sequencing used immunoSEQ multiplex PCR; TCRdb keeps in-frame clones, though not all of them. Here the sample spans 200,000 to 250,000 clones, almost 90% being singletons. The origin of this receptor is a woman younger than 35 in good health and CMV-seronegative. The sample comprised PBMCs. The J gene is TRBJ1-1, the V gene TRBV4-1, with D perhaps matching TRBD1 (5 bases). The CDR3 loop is CASSLAGNWNTEAFF. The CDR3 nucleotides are TGCGCCAGCAGCCTAGCAGGGAATTGGAACACTGAAGCTTTCTTT.